This paragraph reports one TCR beta chain. Its antigen is unidentified. V shed 1 base and J shed 8 bases, with 9 bases lying between them. Per the germline V gene, CDR1 is MNHNS and CDR2 is SASEGT. The CDR3 sequence is 12 residues long. The data were taken from a study of shared clonotypes between healthy human individuals. Study-level information: The plates for each donor numbered three CD4 naive, three CD4 memory, two CD8 naive and one CD8 memory.

General study results and limits: The study sampled only blood, and tissue repertoires likely differ. Clonotype sharing among donors, it was expected, would be affected by sequencing depth.

Assay used: immunoSEQ multiplex PCR; TCRdb lists only in-frame clones, some missing. The sample records some 660,000 clones, 55% to 85% being singletons. Sequenced input: memory CD4+ T cells sorted from blood. Documented subset: CD45RA-negative fraction. The rearrangement uses TRBV6-1 and TRBJ2-7; D is ambiguous. The source is a woman in her twenties or thirties in good health. The CDR3 sequence: CASSEGGEKQYF. In nucleotides, the CDR3 is TGTGCCAGCAGTGAAGGTGGAGAAAAGCAGTACTTC.